Below, 26 T cell receptor beta chains from the same sample are listed, as sequenced in a study of T cell responses to AZD1222 COVID-19 vaccine. TCRdb's copy holds only in-frame clones and misses some; the assay was immunoSEQ multiplex PCR. The sample has approximately 220,000 clones, roughly 91% seen once. Sample: peripheral blood, taken on day 0 of MenACWY control vaccination. Receptors were obtained from an adult in good health.

The CDR3 nucleotides read TGTGCCAGCAGCTCTATTGCAGGGTCCTACGAGCAGTACTTC. Translated: CASSSIAGSYEQYF. The chain recombines TRBV6-5 with TRBJ2-7; possibly TRBD1 for D (5 bases). The CDR3 length is 14 residues. V lost 6 bases and J 1 base, leaving 13 bases between the germline ends. CDR1 and CDR2 (germline): MNHEY, SVGAGI.

V gene TRBV10-3 combines with J gene TRBJ1-2; D may be TRBD1 (6 bases). This CDR3 has 14 amino acids. Per germline, CDR1 ENHRY and CDR2 SYGVKD. V shed 3 bases and J shed 5 bases, with 13 bases lying between them. In DNA, the CDR3 is TGTGCCATCAGTGAAGTGGGGGCTCGGTATGGCTACACCTTC. Encoded protein: CAISEVGARYGYTF.

CDR3 bases: TGTGCCACCAACAAAACTGACGACTACAACTACGAGCAGTACTTC. Translation: CATNKTDDYNYEQYF. The V and J genes are TRBV6-6 and TRBJ2-7, with D possibly TRBD2 on 5 matching bases. The CDR3 is made up of 15 amino acids. The germline V and J ends were trimmed by 10 bases and 3 bases, with 22 bases remaining between them. Germline V gene lookup returns CDR1 MNHNY and CDR2 SVGAGI (reference sequence).

This chain uses TRBV5-4 with TRBJ1-1, with D possibly TRBD1 on 5 matching bases. V was trimmed by 4 bases and J by 3 bases, leaving 13 bases between them. Germline V gene data show CDR1 as SGHNT and CDR2 as YYREEE (reference sequence). The CDR3 consists of 14 residues. The CDR3 region is CASSPAQGYTEAFF. The CDR3 bases are TGTGCCAGCAGCCCGGCCCAGGGTTACACTGAAGCTTTCTTT.

J is TRBJ1-2 and V is TRBV3-1 (or the pseudogene TRBV3-2); 11 nucleotides agree with TRBD1. This CDR3 is 15 amino acids long. V gave up 5 bases and J gave up 3 bases; unmatched junction bases: 5. Germline V CDR1 and CDR2: LGHDT, YNNKEL (reference sequence). CDR3 sequence (DNA): TGTGCCAGCAGCTCGCCGGGACAGGGGGACTATGGCTACACCTTC. This sequence encodes CASSSPGQGDYGYTF.

CDR3 in DNA: TGCAGCGTTCTAGGGGAGGGACGCAATCAGCCCCAGCATTTT. Its translation: CSVLGEGRNQPQHF. The J gene is TRBJ1-5, the V gene TRBV29-1, with D perhaps matching TRBD1 (5 bases). The CDR3 spans 14 residues. V shed 5 bases and J shed 2 bases, with 13 bases lying between them. Germline V gene data show CDR1 as SQVTM and CDR2 as ANQGSEA.

This clone was seen once. The junction departs from the called germline gene at one end, perhaps through a read error. The chain uses TRBV28 and TRBJ2-7; D gene uncertain. There are 11 residues in the CDR3. Germline lookup yields CDR1 MDHEN and CDR2 SYDVKM. The DNA of the CDR3 is TGTGCCAGCAGTTCTGTAGGACGCATCGTCTTC. It is translated as CASSSVGRIVF. Supplemented by reference TRBV28 and TRBJ2-7, the full variable domain reads DVKVTQSSRYLVKRTGEKVFLECVQDMDHENMFWYRQDPGLGLRLIYFSYDVKMKEKGDIPEGYSVSREKKERFSLILESASTNQTSMYLCASSSVGRIVFGPGTRLTVT.

The CDR3 DNA reads as TGTGCCAGCACCCAGGGGGCTCTTTATAATTCACCCCTCCACTTT. This encodes CASTQGALYNSPLHF. The chain carries TRBV2 and TRBJ1-6; 8 positions match TRBD1. Germline-derived CDR1 and CDR2 are SNHLY and FYNNEI. The CDR3 sequence is 15 residues long. After removal of 7 bases from V and 4 bases from J, the junction contained 6 bases not matched to a gene.

In this sample, this clone turned up once. This rearrangement joins TRBV6-4 to TRBJ1-1; 7 positions match TRBD1. Germline V CDR1 and CDR2: MRHNA, SNTAGT. The CDR3 sequence is 14 residues long. V shed 5 bases, J shed 1 base, and the junction held 4 bases outside the gene matches. The CDR3 region has the DNA TGTGCCAGCAGTACCGGGACAGAGAACACTGAAGCTTTCTTT. Amino acids: CASSTGTENTEAFF.

The chain employs TRBV15 and TRBJ1-6, with D unclear. Germline CDR1 LNHNV, CDR2 YYDKDF (reference sequence). This CDR3 region has 14 residues. The V end lost 1 base, the J end lost 9 bases, and 10 bases lay between the germline ends. CDR3: CATSRAGEGSPLHF. For the CDR3, the DNA is TGTGCCACCAGCAGAGCTGGGGAGGGTTCACCCCTCCACTTT.

In its sample, this clone was seen once. V is TRBV4-3 and J is TRBJ1-6; D perhaps matches TRBD1 (5 bases). Trimming left V 3 bases short and J 11 bases short, with 14 bases between. Germline V gene sequence: CDR1 LGHNA, CDR2 YSLEER. The CDR3 consists of 14 residues. The CDR3 spells CASSQGGTGAPLHF. The CDR3 region has the DNA TGCGCCAGCAGCCAGGGGGGGACTGGCGCACCCCTCCACTTT.

The chain carries TRBV19 and TRBJ2-7; the match to TRBD1 covers 10 bases. Germline V lookup: CDR1 LNHDA, CDR2 SQIVND (reference sequence). This CDR3 spans 14 amino acids. V gave up 7 bases and J gave up 4 bases; unmatched junction bases: 7. The CDR3 spells CASTPTGGIYEQYF. CDR3 coding DNA: TGTGCCAGTACCCCGACAGGGGGCATTTACGAGCAGTACTTC.

The CDR3 here is CASSYGGPGGQGEKLFF. CDR3 sequence (DNA): TGTGCCAGCAGTTACGGAGGCCCCGGGGGGCAAGGCGAAAAACTGTTTTTT. This rearrangement joins TRBV6-2 or TRBV6-3 to TRBJ1-4, with D maybe TRBD1 (6 bases). CDR3 length: 17 amino acids. Trimming shortened V by 2 bases and J by 8 bases, and 21 bases separated the two germline ends. Looked up from germline, CDR1 is MNHEY and CDR2 is SVGEGT.

The chain couples TRBV29-1 to TRBJ1-1; D remains ambiguous. Germline V gives CDR1 SQVTM, CDR2 ANQGSEA. The CDR3 consists of 8 residues. The CDR3 spells CKGTEAFF. The CDR3 nucleotides read TGCAAGGGAACTGAAGCTTTCTTT. The whole variable domain, remainder taken from reference TRBV29-1 and TRBJ1-1, is SAVISQKPSRDICQRGTSLTIQCQVDSQVTMMFWYRQQPGQSLTLIATANQGSEATYESGFVIDKFPISRPNLTFSTLTVSNMSPEDSSIYLCKGTEAFFGQGTRLTVV.

The chain employs TRBV19 and TRBJ1-3; 9 bases fit TRBD1. Looked up from germline, CDR1 is LNHDA and CDR2 is SQIVND (reference sequence). V lost 5 bases and J lost 8; bases outside the gene matches: 10. CDR3 length: 15 amino acids. CDR3 loop: CASSWTGQGPDTIYF. DNA for the CDR3: TGTGCCAGTAGTTGGACGGGACAGGGCCCGGACACCATATATTTT.

The chain joins TRBV13 to TRBJ1-2; TRBD1 matches at 8 bases. This CDR3 has 15 amino acids. The germline gives CDR1 PRHDT, CDR2 FYEKMQ (reference sequence). The V gene end was trimmed by 10 bases and the J gene end by 2 bases; junction bases not matched to a gene: 12. CDR3 nucleotide sequence: TGTGCCACCTGGGAGGACAGGGAGAACAACTATGGCTACACCTTC. The encoded protein is CATWEDRENNYGYTF.

The chain recombines TRBV28 with TRBJ1-1; TRBD1 aligns across 10 bases. Germline CDR1 is MDHEN and CDR2 is SYDVKM. This CDR3 contains 16 residues. Trimming cost V 5 bases and J 2 bases; bases outside gene matches: 8. CDR3 region: CASSTGQGGANTEAFF. Written as DNA, the CDR3 is TGTGCCAGCAGTACCGGACAGGGGGGTGCTAACACTGAAGCTTTCTTT.

This clone came up a few times. In the same sample, other DNA sequences code for this CDR3. The rearrangement uses TRBV5-4 and TRBJ1-1, with D unclear. The CDR3 extends over 13 amino acids. Germline V gene sequence: CDR1 SGHNT, CDR2 YYREEE (reference sequence). V gave up 2 bases and J gave up 1 base, with 6 bases separating them. CDR3 region: CASSLGGNTEAFF. The CDR3 DNA sequence: TGTGCCAGCAGCTTAGGTGGGAACACTGAAGCTTTCTTT.

This clone was observed once. The rearrangement uses TRBV5-1 and TRBJ2-3; TRBD2 matches at 7 bases. Per germline, CDR1 SGHRS and CDR2 YFSETQ. This CDR3 is built from 16 residues. The junction had 10 bases not matched to a gene; V was cut back by 4 bases and J by 2 bases. The CDR3 DNA follows: TGCGCCAGCAGCGTTGGGAACGGGGGGATCACAGATACGCAGTATTTT. As protein: CASSVGNGGITDTQYF. The whole variable domain, remainder taken from reference TRBV5-1 and TRBJ2-3, is KAGVTQTPRYLIKTRGQQVTLSCSPISGHRSVSWYQQTPGQGLQFLFEYFSETQRNKGNFPGRFSGRQFSNSRSEMNVSTLELGDSALYLCASSVGNGGITDTQYFGPGTRLTVL.

This chain links TRBV20-1 with TRBJ2-1, with D possibly matching TRBD2 (5 bases). Germline V gene sequence: CDR1 DFQATT, CDR2 SNEGSKA (reference sequence). The CDR3 runs to 11 residues. Trimming pared 7 bases from V and 9 bases from J, leaving 13 bases between. The DNA for the CDR3 is TGCAGTGGTACCGGACTGACTGAGCAGTTCTTC. This translates into CSGTGLTEQFF.

Concerning this clone: Other DNA variants within this sample encode the same CDR3. The chain is built from TRBV7-9 and TRBJ1-4; 7 bases agree with TRBD1. The CDR3 covers 15 residues. Germline CDR1 and CDR2: SEHNR and FQNEAQ (reference sequence). Germline trimming cut 5 bases from V and 3 bases from J; bases unmatched to any gene: 6. The CDR3 protein is CASSRAGGANEKLFF. For the CDR3, the DNA is TGTGCCAGCAGCCGAGCAGGGGGAGCTAATGAAAAACTGTTTTTT. Full variable domain (outside the CDR3, taken from reference TRBV7-9 and TRBJ1-4): DTGVSQNPRHKITKRGQNVTFRCDPISEHNRLYWYRQTLGQGPEFLTYFQNEAQLEKSRLLSDRFSAERPKGSFSTLEIQRTEQGDSAMYLCASSRAGGANEKLFFGSGTQLSVL.

This chain's CDR3 is CASSIGWGARSNQPQHF. Here the CDR3 DNA reads TGTGCCAGTAGTATAGGTTGGGGCGCGAGAAGCAATCAGCCCCAGCATTTT. V and J are TRBV19 and TRBJ1-5, with D possibly TRBD1 on 5 matching bases. The CDR3 length is 17 residues. V gave up 1 base and J gave up 1 base, with 14 bases separating them. The germline gives CDR1 LNHDA, CDR2 SQIVND (reference sequence). Full variable domain (remainder filled in from reference TRBV19 and TRBJ1-5): DGGITQSPKYLFRKEGQNVTLSCEQNLNHDAMYWYRQDPGQGLRLIYYSQIVNDFQKGDIAEGYSVSREKKESFPLTVTSAQKNPTAFYLCASSIGWGARSNQPQHFGDGTRLSIL.

The rearrangement uses TRBV6-6 and TRBJ2-2; no clear D gene. V was pared by 6 bases and J by 0 bases, with 14 bases between. Per the germline V gene, CDR1 is MNHNY and CDR2 is SVGAGI (reference sequence). The CDR3 loop spans 16 amino acids. The CDR3 spells CASREWRTANTGELFF. In nucleotides, the CDR3 is TGTGCCAGCAGGGAGTGGCGGACCGCGAACACCGGGGAGCTGTTTTTT.

The V call is TRBV7-9, the J call TRBJ2-3; TRBD2 is a possible D gene (6 bases). The V end was cut by 3 bases, the J end by 1 base, with 11 bases between. Germline CDR1 is SEHNR and CDR2 is FQNEAQ (reference sequence). This CDR3 spans 15 amino acids. The CDR3 loop reads CASSLEGLRTDTQYF. The CDR3 bases are TGTGCCAGCAGCTTGGAGGGGCTACGCACAGATACGCAGTATTTT.

This clone was seen a single time. This chain links TRBV5-5 with TRBJ1-4; a possible D gene is TRBD1 (6 bases). Germline-derived CDR1 and CDR2 are SGHKS and YYEKEE (reference sequence). The ends were cut back, 2 bases at V and 0 bases at J, with 14 bases in the middle. CDR3 size: 17 residues. The CDR3 here is CASSFMGGPATNEKLFF. CDR3 DNA sequence: TGTGCCAGCAGCTTTATGGGGGGGCCCGCAACTAATGAAAAACTGTTTTTT.

The chain carries TRBV6-5 and TRBJ2-5, with D perhaps matching TRBD1 (5 bases). Germline CDR1 is MNHEY and CDR2 is SVGAGI. The V and J ends lost 4 bases and 3 bases respectively, with 15 bases between them. The length of the CDR3 is 15 residues. The CDR3 DNA follows: TGTGCCAGCAGTTCAAACAGGAAACTTAAAGAGACCCAGTACTTC. This translates into CASSSNRKLKETQYF.